These T cell receptor beta chains were read from a single sample in a study of cytomegalovirus exposure and HLA in healthy donors. Generated by immunoSEQ multiplex PCR, the TCRdb table keeps only in-frame clones and is missing some. This table holds around 140,000 clones, around three quarters found once. Sequencing was performed on PBMCs. The receptors were sampled from a male donor in good health and CMV-seropositive. Both conserved end residues are part of each CDR3. A D gene is named only where the DNA matches it firmly. The size of a clone is reported for some rows only, either as once, few or many, or as a class for expanded clones.

abundance: .; j_gene: TRBJ2-3; d_gene: TRBD2; v_gene: TRBV5-1; CDR3nt: TGCGCCAGCAGCTTGAAGACTAGCACCACAGATACGCAGTATTTT; CDR3aa: CASSLKTSTTDTQYF
abundance: .; j_gene: TRBJ2-1; d_gene: TRBD2; v_gene: TRBV7-2; CDR3nt: TGTGCCAGCAGCTTAGCGGCTAGCGGAGATCTGAGAGGGACCTACAATGAGCAGTTCTTC; CDR3aa: CASSLAASGDLRGTYNEQFF
abundance: .; j_gene: TRBJ2-1; d_gene: TRBD2; v_gene: TRBV19; CDR3nt: TGTGCCAGTACCGACCCCGGGGGGGCCCACAATGAGCAGTTCTTC; CDR3aa: CASTDPGGAHNEQFF
abundance: .; j_gene: TRBJ2-7; d_gene: .; v_gene: TRBV6-6; CDR3nt: TGTGCCAGCAGTTCCCCGCTTGTAGGGGTATCCTACGAGCAGTACTTC; CDR3aa: CASSSPLVGVSYEQYF
abundance: medium-sized; j_gene: TRBJ2-3; d_gene: TRBD2; v_gene: TRBV6-1; CDR3nt: TGTGCCAGCAGTGAAGCGGTAGCGGGAGGGGCAGATACGCAGTATTTT; CDR3aa: CASSEAVAGGADTQYF
abundance: .; j_gene: TRBJ2-5; d_gene: .; v_gene: TRBV6-1; CDR3nt: TGTGCCAGCATACGACAGTTACAAGAGACCCAGTACTTC; CDR3aa: CASIRQLQETQYF
abundance: few; j_gene: TRBJ2-7; d_gene: TRBD1; v_gene: TRBV15; CDR3nt: TGTGCCACCAGCAGAGCCCGGACAGGGGACGTTGGGCAGTACTTC; CDR3aa: CATSRARTGDVGQYF
abundance: .; j_gene: TRBJ1-2; d_gene: .; v_gene: TRBV18; CDR3nt: TGTGCCAGCTCACCACTGGACAAGTACCTAGATGGCTACACCTTC; CDR3aa: CASSPLDKYLDGYTF
abundance: .; j_gene: TRBJ2-2; d_gene: TRBD1; v_gene: TRBV7-9; CDR3nt: TGTGCCAGCAGCCCGCGGACAGGGTGGGACATCGGGGAGCTGTTTTTT; CDR3aa: CASSPRTGWDIGELFF
abundance: .; j_gene: TRBJ2-3; d_gene: TRBD1; v_gene: TRBV19; CDR3nt: TGTGCCAGTAAAGACAGGGGGCGCACAGATACGCAGTATTTT; CDR3aa: CASKDRGRTDTQYF
abundance: few; j_gene: TRBJ2-1; d_gene: .; v_gene: TRBV11-1; CDR3nt: TGTGCCAGCAGCTTATTACAACTAGCCCACAATGAGCAGTTCTTC; CDR3aa: CASSLLQLAHNEQFF
abundance: .; j_gene: TRBJ1-1; d_gene: TRBD1; v_gene: TRBV7-9; CDR3nt: TGTGCCAGCAGCGACCGGGACAGGGGGCATACTGAAGCTTTCTTT; CDR3aa: CASSDRDRGHTEAFF
abundance: .; j_gene: TRBJ1-2; d_gene: TRBD1; v_gene: TRBV28; CDR3nt: TGTGCCAGCAGTAGACTAGCGGGACAGGGGAACTATGGCTACACCTTC; CDR3aa: CASSRLAGQGNYGYTF
abundance: .; j_gene: TRBJ2-2; d_gene: TRBD2; v_gene: TRBV5-1; CDR3nt: TGCGCCAGCAGCACCGGACTAGTCACCGGGGAGCTGTTTTTT; CDR3aa: CASSTGLVTGELFF
abundance: .; j_gene: TRBJ2-3; d_gene: TRBD1; v_gene: TRBV5-1; CDR3nt: TGCGCCAGCAGCTTGATCTTCGGGACAGGGGCCACCTCCTTCCCCCCCGGATCAGATACGCAGTATTTT; CDR3aa: CASSLIFGTGATSFPPGSDTQYF
abundance: .; j_gene: TRBJ1-4; d_gene: TRBD1; v_gene: TRBV4-2; CDR3nt: TGTGCCAGCAGCCAACCCGACAGGGAAGGGCGTGGAAAACTGTTTTTT; CDR3aa: CASSQPDREGRGKLFF
abundance: .; j_gene: TRBJ1-4; d_gene: .; v_gene: TRBV19; CDR3nt: TGTGCCAGTAGATTCCGGGGTGACGAAAAACTGTTTTTT; CDR3aa: CASRFRGDEKLFF
abundance: .; j_gene: TRBJ1-5; d_gene: TRBD1; v_gene: TRBV5-6; CDR3nt: TGTGCCAGCAGCCGACTAGACAGGGTCAATCAGCCCCAGCATTTT; CDR3aa: CASSRLDRVNQPQHF
abundance: .; j_gene: TRBJ1-6; d_gene: TRBD1; v_gene: TRBV5-4; CDR3nt: TGTGCCAGCAGCGTCGGGACAGGCAATTCACCCCTCCACTTT; CDR3aa: CASSVGTGNSPLHF
abundance: few; j_gene: TRBJ1-5; d_gene: TRBD1; v_gene: TRBV2; CDR3nt: TGTGCCAGCAGTTACAGGGGGAAACAGCCCCAGCATTTT; CDR3aa: CASSYRGKQPQHF
abundance: .; j_gene: TRBJ1-1; d_gene: .; v_gene: TRBV25-1; CDR3nt: TGTGCCAGCAGTTCCGGGACACACACTGAAGCTTTCTTT; CDR3aa: CASSSGTHTEAFF
abundance: .; j_gene: TRBJ2-1; d_gene: .; v_gene: TRBV4-1; CDR3nt: TGCGCCAGCAGCCACCGGAGGAACACCCCGGAGCAGTTCTTC; CDR3aa: CASSHRRNTPEQFF
abundance: .; j_gene: TRBJ2-1; d_gene: .; v_gene: TRBV7-8; CDR3nt: TGTGCCAGCAGCTCCTACAGGGTAGGAGTCAATGAGCAGTTCTTC; CDR3aa: CASSSYRVGVNEQFF
abundance: .; j_gene: TRBJ2-1; d_gene: TRBD2; v_gene: TRBV11-3; CDR3nt: TGTGCCAGCAGCCCGGGGGGGAGCTCCTACAATGAGCAGTTCTTC; CDR3aa: CASSPGGSSYNEQFF
abundance: .; j_gene: TRBJ2-5; d_gene: .; v_gene: TRBV2; CDR3nt: TGTGCCAGCGACCGGGGCCAAGAGACCCAGTACTTC; CDR3aa: CASDRGQETQYF
abundance: .; j_gene: TRBJ2-2; d_gene: TRBD2; v_gene: TRBV19; CDR3nt: TGTGCCAGTAGTTGGGGGACTAGCGGTGCGACCGGGGAGCTGTTTTTT; CDR3aa: CASSWGTSGATGELFF